Listed below are T cell receptor beta chains from one sample, sequenced in a study of T cell responses to AZD1222 COVID-19 vaccine. The repertoire was sequenced with immunoSEQ multiplex PCR; TCRdb's copy has only in-frame clones and lacks some. The sample records under 150,000 clones, 92% being singletons. Sequencing used peripheral blood, obtained 28 days after the second AZD1222 dose. These receptors were obtained from an adult who received the AZD1222 COVID-19 vaccine. Each CDR3 is given with its conserved first and last residue. A D gene is named only where the DNA matches it firmly. A clone size is listed for some rows: how often the clone was seen (once, few, many), or a class if it is expanded.

>NA|NA|TRBJ1-1|TRBV18
TGTGCCAGCTCAAGACTACAGAACACTGAAGCTTTCTTT
CASSRLQNTEAFF
>once|NA|TRBJ2-7|TRBV13
TGTGCCAGCAGCTCCAAAGTCAAAAGCTCCTACGAGCAGTACTTC
CASSSKVKSSYEQYF
>once|TRBD1|TRBJ2-1|TRBV19
TGTGCCAGTAGTAATGACAGGGGATCAGACCTTAGCTACAATGAGCAGTTCTTC
CASSNDRGSDLSYNEQFF
>NA|NA|TRBJ1-2|TRBV4-2
TGTGCCAGCAGCCAAGGGGCCGAATACTATGGCTACACCTTC
CASSQGAEYYGYTF
>NA|NA|TRBJ2-2|TRBV6-6
TGTGCCAGCCGGGACCGATTATCCGGGGAGCTGTTTTTT
CASRDRLSGELFF
>once|TRBD1|TRBJ1-5|TRBV19
TGTGCCAGTAGTCGAGGGGGCTTTAATCAGCCCCAGCATTTT
CASSRGGFNQPQHF
>once|NA|TRBJ1-1|TRBV12-3/TRBV12-4
TGTGCCAGCAGCGGAATGAACACTGAAGCTTTCTTT
CASSGMNTEAFF
>NA|NA|TRBJ1-2|TRBV5-4
TGTGCCAGCAGACGACCGAGAGATGGCTACACCTTC
CASRRPRDGYTF
>NA|NA|TRBJ2-1|TRBV12-5
TGTGCTAGTGCCCTCAATGAGCAGTTCTTC
CASALNEQFF
>NA|NA|TRBJ1-3|TRBV19
TGTGCCAGTAGAAGCGGAAACACCATATATTTT
CASRSGNTIYF
>NA|NA|TRBJ1-1|TRBV9
TGTGCCAGCAGCGTAGCTTCCGGACAGCCGAACACTGAAGCTTTCTTT
CASSVASGQPNTEAFF
>NA|TRBD1|TRBJ1-1|TRBV7-6
TGTGCCAGCAGCTCTACAGGGGGACGAAACACTGAAGCTTTCTTT
CASSSTGGRNTEAFF
>NA|NA|TRBJ1-1|TRBV4-3
TGCGCCAGCAGCCAAGGCGCGACCGGGACATCGACTGAAGCTTTCTTT
CASSQGATGTSTEAFF
>NA|TRBD1|TRBJ1-2|TRBV6-2/TRBV6-3
TGTGCCAGCAGTTACTCCGGGACAGGGGGCGCGGGGACCTTC
CASSYSGTGGAGTF
>NA|NA|TRBJ1-1|TRBV9
TGTGCCAGCAGCGTAGACCGGGGGACATCTGAAGCTTTCTTT
CASSVDRGTSEAFF
>NA|TRBD1|TRBJ1-2|TRBV7-9
TGTGCCAGCAGCAGAACAGCGGGACAGGGAAATGGCTACACCTTC
CASSRTAGQGNGYTF
>NA|TRBD1|TRBJ1-6|TRBV27
TGTGCCAGCAGTTGGACAGGGGCCTCCTATAATTCACCCCTCCACTTT
CASSWTGASYNSPLHF
>NA|NA|TRBJ2-2|TRBV9
TGTGCCAGCAGCCGTAGGGGCACCGGGGAGCTGTTTTTT
CASSRRGTGELFF